The 22 T cell receptor beta chains given below trace back to one sample, sequenced in a study of cytomegalovirus exposure and HLA in healthy donors. PCR amplification relied on 60 Vbeta primers (plus 13 Jbeta primers). Sequencing used immunoSEQ multiplex PCR; TCRdb keeps in-frame clones, though not all of them. Its listing shows about 34,000 clones. The sequenced sample was PBMCs. The receptors stem from a middle-aged woman in good health and CMV-seropositive.

The rearrangement links TRBV6-1 to TRBJ2-7, with a tentative D call TRBD2 (6 bases). The V end was cut by 0 bases, the J end by 3 bases, with 9 bases between. The CDR3 totals 14 residues. CDR1 is MNHNS and CDR2 is SASEGT in the germline V gene. CDR3 DNA sequence: TGTGCCAGCAGTGAAGCCTTGGGGGGCTACGAGCAGTACTTC. It encodes CASSEALGGYEQYF.

The chain combines TRBV7-9 with TRBJ1-4, with 9 bases aligning to TRBD1. V shed 5 bases and J 7 bases; nucleotides not matched to a gene: 8. The length of the CDR3 is 15 residues. Germline V gives CDR1 SEHNR, CDR2 FQNEAQ (reference sequence). CDR3 nucleotide sequence: TGTGCCAGCAGCAACCGACAGGGGGGCAGTGAAAAACTGTTTTTT. It is translated as CASSNRQGGSEKLFF.

This sequence joins TRBV9 and TRBJ2-5; D unresolved. V was shortened by 0 bases and J by 5 bases, with 5 bases between the two germline ends. Germline V gene lookup returns CDR1 SGDLS and CDR2 YYNGEE. The CDR3 consists of 12 residues. Here the CDR3 reads CASSVVGETQYF. The CDR3 region has the DNA TGTGCCAGCAGCGTAGTCGGGGAGACCCAGTACTTC.

The V gene is TRBV6-5, the J gene TRBJ1-1, with 8 bases matching TRBD1. CDR1 is MNHEY, CDR2 SVGAGI, per germline. The CDR3 is 14 residues long. V dropped 6 bases and J dropped 0; count of bases not matched to a gene: 3. CDR3 sequence (DNA): TGTGCCAGCAGACCGGGACAGGTGAACACTGAAGCTTTCTTT. It translates to CASRPGQVNTEAFF.

The chain uses TRBV4-2 and TRBJ2-3; possibly TRBD2 for D (6 bases). Germline loops: CDR1 LGHNA, CDR2 YNFKEQ. There are 17 residues in the CDR3. The V gene lost 0 bases and the J gene lost 1 base, with 14 bases spanning the gap. CDR3 nucleotides: TGTGCCAGCAGCCAAGATCAATCGAGCGGGCGCACAGATACGCAGTATTTT. Translation gives CASSQDQSSGRTDTQYF.

V is TRBV11-2 and J is TRBJ1-1; D not resolved. Germline CDR1 and CDR2: SGHAT and FQNNGV. The germline V and J ends were trimmed by 4 bases and 3 bases, with 21 bases remaining between them. The CDR3 is 17 amino acids. The CDR3 nucleotides read TGTGCCAGCAGCTCTATCCGGCGGGGAAGAGCTTACACTGAAGCTTTCTTT. As protein: CASSSIRRGRAYTEAFF.

The chain joins TRBV10-3 to TRBJ1-1; no reliable D call. The CDR3 covers 13 residues. Germline values: CDR1 ENHRY, CDR2 SYGVKD. The V end was cut by 11 bases, the J end by 0 bases, with 13 bases between. CDR3: CAAHGSVNTEAFF. CDR3 DNA: TGTGCCGCCCATGGGAGCGTGAACACTGAAGCTTTCTTT.

The V call is TRBV18, the J call TRBJ2-1; 8 nucleotides agree with TRBD1. This CDR3 has 15 residues. Germline CDR1 reads KGHSH; CDR2 reads LQKENI. Losses at the gene ends were 3 bases for V and 7 bases for J; bases not matched to a gene: 8. This chain's CDR3 is CASSPGAGGQNEQFF. As DNA, the CDR3 is TGTGCCAGCTCACCGGGAGCAGGGGGCCAGAATGAGCAGTTCTTC.

V gene TRBV28 combines with J gene TRBJ1-5, with D possibly matching TRBD1 (6 bases). V gave up 8 bases and J gave up 3 bases, with 20 bases separating them. This CDR3 contains 16 residues. Germline V gene lookup returns CDR1 MDHEN and CDR2 SYDVKM. CDR3 sequence reads: CASYSGTTDFNQPQHF. The CDR3 nucleotides read TGTGCCAGCTACTCCGGGACAACAGATTTCAATCAGCCCCAGCATTTT.

This chain connects TRBV5-1 to TRBJ2-7; TRBD2 matches at 8 bases. The CDR3 loop spans 14 amino acids. Trimming at V came to 2 bases and at J to 0 bases, leaving 1 base not matched to a gene. Germline CDR1 reads SGHRS; CDR2 reads YFSETQ. CDR3 region: CASSFLAGSYEQYF. CDR3 nucleotides: TGCGCCAGCAGCTTTCTAGCGGGCTCCTACGAGCAGTACTTC.

This chain uses TRBV5-6 with TRBJ2-7; D is possibly TRBD1 (5 bases). CDR3 length equals 13 residues. Germline V gene lookup returns CDR1 SGHDT and CDR2 YYEEEE. Deletions cut 7 bases from V and 4 bases from J, with 15 bases between. The CDR3 reads CASYQQGSYEQYF. In DNA, the CDR3 is TGTGCCAGCTACCAGCAGGGTTCATACGAGCAGTACTTC.

This chain links TRBV7-9 with TRBJ1-2; 9 bases agree with TRBD1. Trimming removed 1 base from V and 5 bases from J; junction bases left unmatched: 5. The CDR3 runs 15 residues. Looked up from germline, CDR1 is SEHNR and CDR2 is FQNEAQ (reference sequence). The CDR3 spells CASSLGTGEVYGYTF. The CDR3 region has the DNA TGTGCCAGCAGCTTAGGGACAGGGGAGGTTTATGGCTACACCTTC.

The chain combines TRBV28 with TRBJ2-1; no definite D call. Trimming shortened V by 10 bases and J by 4 bases, and 11 bases separated the two germline ends. This CDR3 contains 12 residues. Germline-derived CDR1 and CDR2 are MDHEN and SYDVKM. The CDR3, as DNA: TGTGCCACACAGACGGTTTACAATGAGCAGTTCTTC. Its translation: CATQTVYNEQFF.

The rearrangement links TRBV6-1 to TRBJ1-1; D is unresolved. CDR1 is MNHNS, CDR2 SASEGT, per germline. V shed 6 bases and J shed 0 bases, with 11 bases lying between them. The CDR3 runs 14 residues. This CDR3 reads CASSLEGMNTEAFF. As DNA, the CDR3 is TGTGCCAGCAGCCTCGAGGGAATGAACACTGAAGCTTTCTTT.

CDR3 sequence: CASSAGQGTYEQYF. The CDR3 bases are TGTGCCAGTAGTGCGGGACAGGGGACCTACGAGCAGTACTTC. The chain combines TRBV19 with TRBJ2-7, with TRBD1 matching over 10 bases. Germline V lookup: CDR1 LNHDA, CDR2 SQIVND (reference sequence). The CDR3 contains 14 residues. Trimming took 5 bases from V and 2 from J; bases not matched to a gene: 3.

V and J are TRBV9 and TRBJ1-1, with 7 nucleotides matching TRBD1. Losses at the gene ends were 4 bases for V and 0 bases for J; bases not matched to a gene: 3. This CDR3 is built from 14 residues. The germline V gene has CDR1 SGDLS and CDR2 YYNGEE. Written as DNA, the CDR3 is TGTGCCAGCAGCCTAGGGGGCCTGAACACTGAAGCTTTCTTT. Protein sequence: CASSLGGLNTEAFF.

This chain connects TRBV4-1 to TRBJ1-4; D may be TRBD1 (5 bases). The V gene lost 1 base and the J gene lost 3 bases, with 9 bases spanning the gap. The CDR3 contains 15 residues. Germline V gene lookup returns CDR1 MGHRA and CDR2 YSYEKL. CDR3 coding DNA: TGCGCCAGCAGCCAAGTTAACAGGCCTAATGAAAAACTGTTTTTT. Protein product: CASSQVNRPNEKLFF.

The V gene is TRBV11-3, the J gene TRBJ1-2; D is unresolved. The CDR3 is made up of 13 amino acids. Germline CDR1 and CDR2: SGHNT and YENEEA. V lost 8 bases and J 6 bases, leaving 16 bases between the germline ends. The CDR3 DNA reads TGTGCCAGCGCCCGAGGAGGTACGGATGGCTACACCTTC. This gives the protein CASARGGTDGYTF.

CDR3 bases: TGCGCCAGCAGCCTGGGACAGGGGGCCGTGGACTATGGCTACACCTTC. Encoded protein: CASSLGQGAVDYGYTF. The chain couples TRBV5-1 to TRBJ1-2; 12 bases map to TRBD1. Unmatched junction bases numbered 7, after V lost 4 bases and J lost 3 bases. CDR3 length: 16 amino acids. From germline, CDR1 is SGHRS and CDR2 YFSETQ.

The J gene is TRBJ1-1, the V gene TRBV5-1; 8 nucleotides agree with TRBD1. Germline V CDR1 and CDR2: SGHRS, YFSETQ. Losses at the gene ends were 4 bases for V and 0 bases for J; bases not matched to a gene: 8. The CDR3 totals 16 residues. The CDR3 DNA is TGCGCCAGCAGCCCGTCTCCGGACAGGGTGAACACTGAAGCTTTCTTT. This codes for CASSPSPDRVNTEAFF.

The chain employs TRBV4-1 and TRBJ2-7, with 8 nucleotides matching TRBD1. The J segment lost 5 bases and the V segment lost 4 bases, leaving 4 bases of the junction unmatched. The length of the CDR3 is 13 residues. Per germline, CDR1 MGHRA and CDR2 YSYEKL. CDR3 coding DNA: TGCGCCAGCAGCCCGGACAGGGTTCACGAGCAGTACTTC. This encodes CASSPDRVHEQYF.

The chain joins TRBV9 to TRBJ2-3; TRBD2 aligns across 13 bases. V was pared by 3 bases and J by 5 bases, with 3 bases of the junction left unmatched. Looked up from germline, CDR1 is SGDLS and CDR2 is YYNGEE. The CDR3 covers 15 residues. Here the CDR3 reads CASSGGLAGVDTQYF. In DNA form, the CDR3 reads TGTGCCAGCAGCGGCGGACTAGCGGGAGTAGATACGCAGTATTTT. The whole variable domain, filled in from reference TRBV9 and TRBJ2-3, reads DSGVTQTPKHLITATGQRVTLRCSPRSGDLSVYWYQQSLDQGLQFLIQYYNGEERAKGNILERFSAQQFPDLHSELNLSSLELGDSALYFCASSGGLAGVDTQYFGPGTRLTVL.